The 31 T cell receptor beta chains presented below share a single source sample, sequenced in a study of T cells and Merkel cell carcinoma outcomes. The method was immunoSEQ multiplex PCR; TCRdb's version includes in-frame clones alone and lacks a portion of them. Found here are some 3,600 clones, approximately 92% of them singletons; the top ten hold roughly 2%. The specimen sequenced was tumor tissue from Merkel cell carcinoma. Source of these receptors: a human donor with Merkel cell carcinoma.

The chain carries TRBV23-1 and TRBJ1-4, with 10 bases aligning to TRBD1. TRBV23-1 is annotated as an ORF whose role is uncertain. The CDR3 spans 16 residues. The J segment lost 6 bases and the V segment lost 2 bases, leaving 6 bases of the junction unmatched. CDR3 amino acids: CASSQRQGAVDEKLFF. In DNA form, the CDR3 reads TGCGCCAGCAGTCAAAGACAGGGGGCGGTCGATGAAAAACTGTTTTTT.

The genes are TRBV29-1 and TRBJ2-7; possible D gene TRBD2, 6 bases. The CDR3 extends over 14 amino acids. V was trimmed by 8 bases and J by 1 base, leaving 18 bases between them. Germline V lookup: CDR1 SQVTM, CDR2 ANQGSEA. CDR3 sequence (DNA): TGCAGCTTCCGACCTGAAGCGGGTTCCTACGAGCAGTACTTC. Translated, it gives CSFRPEAGSYEQYF.

The genes are TRBV27 and TRBJ1-6, with no clear D. The V end was cut by 4 bases, the J end by 14 bases, with 15 bases between. The CDR3 contains 13 residues. Germline V gives CDR1 MNHEY, CDR2 SMNVEV (reference sequence). The CDR3 protein is CASSSGAGRTLHF. The CDR3 bases are TGTGCCAGCAGTTCCGGTGCCGGTCGGACCCTCCACTTT.

The gene calls are TRBV27 and TRBJ2-5, with 10 bases fitting TRBD1. Germline V gene lookup returns CDR1 MNHEY and CDR2 SMNVEV (reference sequence). The V and J ends lost 6 bases and 5 bases, in that order; junction bases with no gene match: 3. This CDR3 contains 13 residues. CDR3 in amino acids: CASRRDRGETQYF. The CDR3 DNA is TGTGCCAGCAGGAGGGACAGGGGCGAGACCCAGTACTTC.

This clone appeared a few times. The rearrangement links TRBV7-9 to TRBJ2-1; 9 positions agree with TRBD2. The CDR3 loop spans 15 amino acids. V dropped 5 bases and J dropped 9; count of bases not matched to a gene: 11. Germline values: CDR1 SEHNR, CDR2 FQNEAQ (reference sequence). The CDR3 DNA sequence: TGTGCCAGCAGCCCAGCGGCGGGAGGGCAGGCTGAGCAGTTCTTC. Protein product: CASSPAAGGQAEQFF. Based on the CDR3 plus reference TRBV7-9 and TRBJ2-1, the full variable domain is DTGVSQNPRHKITKRGQNVTFRCDPISEHNRLYWYRQTLGQGPEFLTYFQNEAQLEKSRLLSDRFSAERPKGSFSTLEIQRTEQGDSAMYLCASSPAAGGQAEQFFGPGTRLTVL.

This chain links TRBV15 with TRBJ2-6, with a weak D call TRBD2 (5 bases). The CDR3 spans 18 residues. CDR1 is LNHNV, CDR2 YYDKDF, per germline (reference sequence). Trimming left V 1 base short and J 0 bases short, with 13 bases between. The CDR3: CATSRAEGTSSGANVLTF. For the CDR3, the DNA is TGTGCCACCAGCAGAGCAGAGGGTACTAGCTCTGGGGCCAACGTCCTGACTTTC.

J is TRBJ2-2 and V is TRBV29-1, with 9 bases matching TRBD1. Germline-derived CDR1 and CDR2 are SQVTM and ANQGSEA. This CDR3 has 16 amino acids. After removal of 2 bases from V and 4 bases from J, the junction contained 8 bases not matched to a gene. As DNA, the CDR3 is TGCAGCGTTGAACTTACAGGGGGCTACGGCACCGGGGAGCTGTTTTTT. Residues: CSVELTGGYGTGELFF.

The J gene is TRBJ1-1, the V gene TRBV6-5, with 8 bases identical to TRBD1. Trimming cost V 6 bases and J 0 bases; bases outside gene matches: 3. In germline, CDR1 is MNHEY, CDR2 SVGAGI. This CDR3 region has 14 residues. CDR3 sequence (DNA): TGTGCCAGCAGCCGACAGGGGATGAACACTGAAGCTTTCTTT. It yields the protein CASSRQGMNTEAFF.

This sequence joins TRBV4-1 and TRBJ2-7, with 7 bases that match TRBD1. Per germline, CDR1 MGHRA and CDR2 YSYEKL. The junction had 2 bases not matched to a gene; V was cut back by 3 bases and J by 3 bases. This CDR3 has 13 residues. The CDR3 loop reads CASSHGTDYEQYF. The CDR3 DNA is TGCGCCAGCAGCCATGGGACAGACTACGAGCAGTACTTC.

The chain combines TRBV19 with TRBJ2-7; D perhaps matches TRBD1 (6 bases). V was clipped by 9 bases and J by 3 bases, with 18 bases between them. The CDR3 spans 14 residues. CDR1 is LNHDA and CDR2 is SQIVND in the germline V gene (reference sequence). The CDR3 nucleotides are TGTGCCAGAAGGAGACAGGCGGTAAACTACGAGCAGTACTTC. Translation: CARRRQAVNYEQYF.

The rearrangement uses TRBV10-3 and TRBJ2-3; D unresolved. Germline CDR1 is ENHRY and CDR2 is SYGVKD. Trimming cost V 10 bases and J 2 bases, with 4 bases left between them. This CDR3 is built from 10 residues. The CDR3 nucleotides read TGTGCCACCGCCACAGATACGCAGTATTTT. Amino acids: CATATDTQYF.

This clone was observed once. The genes are TRBV18 and TRBJ2-1; 13 bases are shared with TRBD2. This CDR3 region has 16 residues. The germline V gene has CDR1 KGHSH and CDR2 LQKENI. The junction had 2 bases not matched to a gene; V was cut back by 6 bases and J by 0 bases. CDR3: CASSRTSGSSYNEQFF. The DNA of the CDR3 is TGTGCCAGCTCGCGGACTAGCGGGAGCTCCTACAATGAGCAGTTCTTC.

V is TRBV7-9 and J is TRBJ1-1; D ambiguous. Per germline, CDR1 SEHNR and CDR2 FQNEAQ (reference sequence). V lost 8 bases and J lost 0, with 16 bases in between. The CDR3 extends over 15 amino acids. CDR3 sequence reads: CASPGGSTMNTEAFF. The CDR3 nucleotides are TGTGCCAGCCCCGGCGGCAGCACCATGAACACTGAAGCTTTCTTT.

V and J are TRBV5-1 and TRBJ2-6; no reliable D call. Germline CDR1 reads SGHRS; CDR2 reads YFSETQ. With 0 bases removed from V and 2 bases from J, the gap between germline ends came to 6 bases. The CDR3 totals 15 residues. CDR3 protein: CASSLGGAGANVLTF. CDR3 nucleotides: TGCGCCAGCAGCTTGGGTGGTGCTGGGGCCAACGTCCTGACTTTC.

On this clone: The junction departs from the called germline gene at one end, perhaps through a read error. J is TRBJ2-7 and V is TRBV28; possible D gene TRBD2, 6 bases. Germline V gene lookup returns CDR1 MDHEN and CDR2 SYDVKM. The CDR3 runs 13 residues. The CDR3 DNA reads as TGTGCCAGCAGTTCCCACTCCGGGACTCCCCCGCACTTC. This translates into CASSSHSGTPPHF.

The table lists this clone with a count of one. This chain joins TRBV21-1 and TRBJ2-3; TRBD2 is taken as the D call from the table, unchecked against the DNA. TRBV21-1 is deemed a pseudogene. The length of the CDR3 is 18 residues. The CDR3 region has the DNA TGTGCCAGCAGCAAACCTTTAGCGGGGGGGTTTAGCACAGATACGCAGTATTTT. Its protein product is CASSKPLAGGFSTDTQYF.

The chain uses TRBV28 and TRBJ2-5, with 7 positions matching TRBD2. Per germline, CDR1 MDHEN and CDR2 SYDVKM. Losses at the gene ends were 4 bases for V and 0 bases for J; bases not matched to a gene: 14. The CDR3 extends over 18 amino acids. The CDR3 sequence: CASSYPPPGLADQETQYF. CDR3 nucleotides: TGTGCCAGCAGTTACCCTCCGCCTGGTCTAGCGGACCAAGAGACCCAGTACTTC.

The chain recombines TRBV19 with TRBJ1-5; 7 nucleotides match TRBD1. Germline V gives CDR1 LNHDA, CDR2 SQIVND (reference sequence). J was trimmed by 7 bases and V by 5 bases; bases with no gene match: 8. The CDR3 is made up of 14 amino acids. DNA for the CDR3: TGTGCCAGTAGTCCTGGACAGGTCGGCCAGCCCCAGCATTTT. Translation gives CASSPGQVGQPQHF.

The CDR3 bases are TGTGCCAGCAGCTCCCGACCGGGACAGGGCATCAACGAGCAGTACTTC. Translation gives CASSSRPGQGINEQYF. The rearrangement links TRBV5-4 to TRBJ2-7, with 9 bases aligning to TRBD1. In germline, CDR1 is SGHNT, CDR2 YYREEE (reference sequence). CDR3 length: 16 amino acids. V was clipped by 3 bases and J by 5 bases; unmatched bases: 12.

The chain combines TRBV7-9 with TRBJ2-2; 9 nucleotides match TRBD1. The CDR3 loop spans 15 amino acids. Trimming removed 5 bases from V and 8 bases from J; junction bases left unmatched: 9. Per germline, CDR1 SEHNR and CDR2 FQNEAQ (reference sequence). The CDR3, as DNA: TGTGCCAGCAGCCCCGGGACAGGGACAGCTGGGGAGCTGTTTTTT. It translates to CASSPGTGTAGELFF.

V gene TRBV5-6 combines with J gene TRBJ2-2; D remains unclear. V lost 3 bases and J 0 bases, leaving 9 bases between the germline ends. The CDR3 spans 15 residues. Germline V gene data show CDR1 as SGHDT and CDR2 as YYEEEE. The CDR3 nucleotides read TGTGCCAGCAGCTGGTACGACGCGAACACCGGGGAGCTGTTTTTT. Its protein is CASSWYDANTGELFF.

The gene calls are TRBV13 and TRBJ2-7; the D gene could be TRBD1 or TRBD2 (7 bases each). CDR1 is PRHDT and CDR2 is FYEKMQ in the germline V gene (reference sequence). V lost 3 bases and J 2 bases, leaving 14 bases between the germline ends. This CDR3 is built from 15 residues. This CDR3 is CASSLGGTAPYEQYF. In DNA form, the CDR3 reads TGTGCCAGCAGCTTGGGGGGGACAGCCCCCTACGAGCAGTACTTC. The entire variable domain, with the rest obtained from reference TRBV13 and TRBJ2-7, is as follows: AAGVIQSPRHLIKEKRETATLKCYPIPRHDTVYWYQQGPGQDPQFLISFYEKMQSDKGSIPDRFSAQQFSDYHSELNMSSLELGDSALYFCASSLGGTAPYEQYFGPGTRLTVT.

The chain uses TRBV7-9 and TRBJ2-1; D remains unclear. The length of the CDR3 is 12 residues. Germline CDR1 is SEHNR and CDR2 is FQNEAQ (reference sequence). V was trimmed by 2 bases and J by 11 bases, leaving 10 bases between them. CDR3 protein: CASSLWKDKQFF. CDR3 sequence (DNA): TGTGCCAGCAGCTTATGGAAGGATAAGCAGTTCTTC.

This rearrangement joins TRBV7-9 to TRBJ1-5; the D is unclear. The CDR3 is made up of 15 amino acids. From germline, CDR1 is SEHNR and CDR2 FQNEAQ (reference sequence). Trimming removed 0 bases at V and 3 bases at J, with 9 bases between. The CDR3 region is CASSLALAHNQPQHF. The DNA of the CDR3 is TGTGCCAGCAGCTTAGCGTTGGCTCACAATCAGCCCCAGCATTTT.

The chain recombines TRBV15 with TRBJ1-2; D is unresolved. With 1 base removed from V and 5 bases from J, the gap between germline ends came to 17 bases. The CDR3 is 16 amino acids. Germline V lookup: CDR1 LNHNV, CDR2 YYDKDF (reference sequence). CDR3 in DNA: TGTGCCACCAGCAGAGGTTGGGATACGGAGGTATATGGCTACACCTTC. Translated: CATSRGWDTEVYGYTF.

This clone was counted once. The chain combines TRBV13 with TRBJ2-1, with 14 bases matching TRBD2. This CDR3 is 17 amino acids long. The J segment lost 6 bases and the V segment lost 5 bases, leaving 9 bases of the junction unmatched. Germline CDR1 PRHDT, CDR2 FYEKMQ (reference sequence). Written as DNA, the CDR3 is TGTGCCAGCAGCCCCATGACTAGCGGGAGGGCCTTCAATGAGCAGTTCTTC. Translated, it gives CASSPMTSGRAFNEQFF.

Turning to this clone: A junction boundary mismatches the germline segment, possibly from a read error. The rearrangement links TRBV5-1 to TRBJ2-1; 13 positions match TRBD2. The CDR3 sequence is 19 residues long. CDR1 is SGHRS and CDR2 is YFSETQ in the germline V gene. The CDR3 nucleotides read TGCGTCAGCAGCTTGTGGCCCACTAGCGGGGGGGCCAGTTGGAATGAGCAGTTCTTC. Residues: CVSSLWPTSGGASWNEQFF.

V usage is TRBV11-3 and J usage is TRBJ2-3; unclear D gene. This CDR3 region has 14 residues. With 6 bases removed from V and 1 base from J, the gap between germline ends came to 11 bases. In germline, CDR1 is SGHNT, CDR2 YENEEA. CDR3 region: CASSLAAGTDTQYF. CDR3 nucleotides: TGTGCCAGCAGTTTGGCGGCGGGCACAGATACGCAGTATTTT.

The chain links TRBV5-1 to TRBJ1-4; TRBD1 might be the D (5 bases). Trimming removed 0 bases at V and 6 bases at J, with 15 bases between. The CDR3 has 16 residues. CDR1 is SGHRS, CDR2 YFSETQ, per germline. The CDR3 region has the DNA TGCGCCAGCAGCTTGGGTTTGGCCCGGGGGGATGAAAAACTGTTTTTT. It codes for CASSLGLARGDEKLFF.

The rearrangement joins TRBV2 to TRBJ1-2, with D possibly matching TRBD1 (6 bases). Germline loops: CDR1 SNHLY, CDR2 FYNNEI. Trimming stripped 9 bases from V and 4 bases from J, with 18 bases between. This CDR3 has 14 residues. CDR3 region: CASDVGGRGYGYTF. CDR3 nucleotide sequence: TGTGCCAGTGACGTTGGGGGGCGAGGCTATGGCTACACCTTC.

This clone was observed a single time. The chain joins TRBV6-6 to TRBJ2-1; the D gene is possibly TRBD1 (5 bases). Germline-derived CDR1 and CDR2 are MNHNY and SVGAGI (reference sequence). The CDR3 consists of 13 residues. Deletions cut 4 bases from V and 6 bases from J, with 10 bases between. CDR3 protein: CASSLDTANEQFF. Here the CDR3 DNA reads TGTGCCAGCAGTTTGGACACCGCCAATGAGCAGTTCTTC.